The clone carrying this T cell receptor (beta chain) has a count of ten or more. Trimming took 2 bases from V and 4 from J, leaving 14 bases between them. Germline V gene sequence: CDR1 SGHTA, CDR2 FQGTGA. This CDR3 contains 15 residues. Template material for amplifying TCR beta CDR3 regions consisted of RNA transcripts. In the first-round RT-PCR of the TCR CDR3, the HTBI primer set was used. TCRdb reprocessed the multiplex PCR reads with MiXCR, giving one entry per CDR3 protein. Of around 610,000 distinct CDR3 sequences in the sample, under 15% were seen once. This sample stems from a study of T cells in Graves' hyperthyroidism and ophthalmopathy.

The sequenced sample was blood. The chain recombines TRBV7-3 with TRBJ2-5, with a weak D call TRBD1 (6 bases). This clonotype was obtained from a woman aged 40 to 55 with Graves' ophthalmopathy. CDR3 amino acids: CASSLFIGGVETQYF. The CDR3 bases are TGTGCCAGCAGCTTATTCATTGGGGGCGTAGAGACCCAGTACTTC.